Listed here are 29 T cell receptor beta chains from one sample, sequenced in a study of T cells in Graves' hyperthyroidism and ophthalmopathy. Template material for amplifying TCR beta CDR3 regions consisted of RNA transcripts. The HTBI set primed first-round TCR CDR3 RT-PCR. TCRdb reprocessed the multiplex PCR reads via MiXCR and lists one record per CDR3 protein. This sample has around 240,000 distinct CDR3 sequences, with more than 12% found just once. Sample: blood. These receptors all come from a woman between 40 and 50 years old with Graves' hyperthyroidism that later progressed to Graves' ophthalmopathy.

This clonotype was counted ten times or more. The CDR3 region has the DNA TGTGCCAGCGGACTAGCGGGACCCAACTACAATGAGCAGTTCTTC. Residues: CASGLAGPNYNEQFF. The rearrangement joins TRBV5-5 to TRBJ2-1; 12 positions agree with TRBD2. This CDR3 spans 15 amino acids. After removal of 7 bases from V and 3 bases from J, the junction contained 5 bases not matched to a gene. From germline, CDR1 is SGHKS and CDR2 YYEKEE (reference sequence). Full variable domain (outside the CDR3, taken from reference TRBV5-5 and TRBJ2-1): DAGVTQSPTHLIKTRGQQVTLRCSPISGHKSVSWYQQVLGQGPQFIFQYYEKEERGRGNFPDRFSARQFPNYSSELNVNALLLGDSALYLCASGLAGPNYNEQFFGPGTRLTVL.

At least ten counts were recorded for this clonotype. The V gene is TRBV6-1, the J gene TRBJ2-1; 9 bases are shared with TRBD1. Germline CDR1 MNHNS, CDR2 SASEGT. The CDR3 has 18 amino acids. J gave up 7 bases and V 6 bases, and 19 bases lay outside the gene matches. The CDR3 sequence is CASRISNRGQGDRNEQFF. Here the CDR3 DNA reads TGTGCCAGCAGAATATCTAACCGGGGACAGGGTGATAGGAATGAGCAGTTCTTC.

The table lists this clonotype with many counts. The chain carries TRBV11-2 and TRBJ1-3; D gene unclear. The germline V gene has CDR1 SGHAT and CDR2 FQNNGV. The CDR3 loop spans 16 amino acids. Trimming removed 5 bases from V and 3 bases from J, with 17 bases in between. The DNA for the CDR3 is TGTGCCAGCAGCCCCGGGTGGGGAGAAGGTGGAAACACCATATATTTT. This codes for CASSPGWGEGGNTIYF.

The CDR3 region is CASSILREQFF. The CDR3 DNA sequence: TGTGCCAGCAGTATACTGCGGGAGCAGTTCTTC. V usage is TRBV6-1 and J usage is TRBJ2-1; D is undetermined. Trimming took off 5 bases at V and 10 bases at J, with 9 bases between the two ends. The CDR3 runs 11 residues. Looked up from germline, CDR1 is MNHNS and CDR2 is SASEGT.

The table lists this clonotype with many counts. The DNA for the CDR3 is TGTGCCAGCAGTAAGGGGGCCTGGAATCAGCCCCAGCATTTT. The encoded protein is CASSKGAWNQPQHF. The J gene is TRBJ1-5, the V gene TRBV28, with 7 bases aligning to TRBD1. CDR3 length: 14 amino acids. From germline, CDR1 is MDHEN and CDR2 SYDVKM. V was pared by 5 bases and J by 4 bases, with 5 bases of the junction left unmatched.

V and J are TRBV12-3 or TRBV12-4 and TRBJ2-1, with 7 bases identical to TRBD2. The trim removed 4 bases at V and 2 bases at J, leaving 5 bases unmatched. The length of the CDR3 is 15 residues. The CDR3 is CASSYGGRPYNEQFF. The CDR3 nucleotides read TGTGCCAGCAGTTACGGCGGGAGACCCTACAATGAGCAGTTCTTC.

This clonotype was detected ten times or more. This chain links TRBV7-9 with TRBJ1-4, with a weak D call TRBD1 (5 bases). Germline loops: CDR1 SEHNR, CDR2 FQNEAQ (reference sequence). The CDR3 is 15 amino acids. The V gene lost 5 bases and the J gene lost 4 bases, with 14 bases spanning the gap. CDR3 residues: CASSPGRTLNEKLFF. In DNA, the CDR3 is TGTGCCAGCAGCCCCGGGCGGACACTTAATGAAAAACTGTTTTTT. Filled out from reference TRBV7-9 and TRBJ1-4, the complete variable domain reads DTGVSQNPRHKITKRGQNVTFRCDPISEHNRLYWYRQTLGQGPEFLTYFQNEAQLEKSRLLSDRFSAERPKGSFSTLEIQRTEQGDSAMYLCASSPGRTLNEKLFFGSGTQLSVL.

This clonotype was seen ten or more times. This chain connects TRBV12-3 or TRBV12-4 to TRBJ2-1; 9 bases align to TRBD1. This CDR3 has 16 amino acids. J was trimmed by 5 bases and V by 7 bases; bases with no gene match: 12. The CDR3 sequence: CASTLIGTGSHNEQFF. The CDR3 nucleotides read TGTGCCAGCACTCTTATCGGGACAGGGTCCCACAATGAGCAGTTCTTC.

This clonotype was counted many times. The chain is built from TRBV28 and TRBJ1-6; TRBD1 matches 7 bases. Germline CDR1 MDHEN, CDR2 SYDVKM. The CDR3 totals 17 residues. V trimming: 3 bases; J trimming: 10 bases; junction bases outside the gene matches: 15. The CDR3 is CASSFPRTGLIGSPLHF. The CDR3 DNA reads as TGTGCCAGCAGTTTCCCTCGGACAGGTTTGATTGGATCACCCCTCCACTTT. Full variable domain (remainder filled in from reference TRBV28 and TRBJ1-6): DVKVTQSSRYLVKRTGEKVFLECVQDMDHENMFWYRQDPGLGLRLIYFSYDVKMKEKGDIPEGYSVSREKKERFSLILESASTNQTSMYLCASSFPRTGLIGSPLHFGNGTRLTVT.

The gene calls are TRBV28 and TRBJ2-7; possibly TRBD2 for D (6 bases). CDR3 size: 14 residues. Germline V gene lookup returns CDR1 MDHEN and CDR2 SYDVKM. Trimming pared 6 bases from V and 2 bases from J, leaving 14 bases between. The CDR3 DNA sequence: TGTGCCAGCAGCATCCCGGGAGACGCCTACGAGCAGTACTTC. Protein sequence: CASSIPGDAYEQYF.

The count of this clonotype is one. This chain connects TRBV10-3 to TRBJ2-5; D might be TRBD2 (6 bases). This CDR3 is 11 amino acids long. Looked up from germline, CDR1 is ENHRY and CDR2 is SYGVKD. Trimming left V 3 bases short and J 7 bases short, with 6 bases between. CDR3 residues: CAISDGGTQYF. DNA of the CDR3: TGTGCCATCAGTGACGGGGGGACCCAGTACTTC.

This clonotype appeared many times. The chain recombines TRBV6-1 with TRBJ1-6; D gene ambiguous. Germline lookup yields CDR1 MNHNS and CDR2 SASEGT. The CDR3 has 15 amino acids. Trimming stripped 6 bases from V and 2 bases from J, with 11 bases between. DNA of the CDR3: TGTGCCAGCAGGAATGGGGAGCCCTATAATTCACCCCTCCACTTT. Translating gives CASRNGEPYNSPLHF.

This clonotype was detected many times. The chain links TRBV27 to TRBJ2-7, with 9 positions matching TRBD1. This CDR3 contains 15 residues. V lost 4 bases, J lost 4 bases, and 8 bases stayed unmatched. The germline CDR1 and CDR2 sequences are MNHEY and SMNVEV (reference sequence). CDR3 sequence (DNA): TGTGCCAGCAGTTCCCCGGGACAGGGACTATACGAGCAGTACTTC. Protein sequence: CASSSPGQGLYEQYF.

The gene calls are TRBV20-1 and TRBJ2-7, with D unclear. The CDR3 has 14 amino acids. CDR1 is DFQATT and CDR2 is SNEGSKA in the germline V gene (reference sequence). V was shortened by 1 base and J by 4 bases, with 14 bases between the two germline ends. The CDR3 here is CSARVLQRKYEQYF. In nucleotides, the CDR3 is TGCAGTGCTAGAGTCCTACAGAGGAAATACGAGCAGTACTTC.

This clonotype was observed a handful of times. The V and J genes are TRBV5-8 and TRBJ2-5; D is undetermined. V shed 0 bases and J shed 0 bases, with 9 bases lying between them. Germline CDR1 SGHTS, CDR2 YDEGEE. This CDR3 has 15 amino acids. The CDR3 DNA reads TGTGCCAGCAGCTTGGGACAAGATTACCAAGAGACCCAGTACTTC. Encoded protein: CASSLGQDYQETQYF. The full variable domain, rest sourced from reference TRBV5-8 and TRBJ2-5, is EAGVTQSPTHLIKTRGQQATLRCSPISGHTSVYWYQQALGLGLQFLLWYDEGEERNRGNFPPRFSGRQFPNYSSELNVNALELEDSALYLCASSLGQDYQETQYFGPGTRLLVL.

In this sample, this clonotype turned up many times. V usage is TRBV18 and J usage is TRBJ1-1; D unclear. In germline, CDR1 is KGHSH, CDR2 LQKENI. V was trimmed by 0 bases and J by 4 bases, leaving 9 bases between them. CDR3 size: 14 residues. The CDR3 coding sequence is TGTGCCAGCTCACCACCCGGCGGTCGCACTGAAGCTTTCTTT. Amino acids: CASSPPGGRTEAFF.

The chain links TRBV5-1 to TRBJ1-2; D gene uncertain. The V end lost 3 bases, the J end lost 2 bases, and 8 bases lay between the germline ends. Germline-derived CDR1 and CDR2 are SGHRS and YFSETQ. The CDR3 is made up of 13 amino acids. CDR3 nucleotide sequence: TGCGCCAGCAGCTCCCACCCAAACTATGGCTACACCTTC. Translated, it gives CASSSHPNYGYTF.

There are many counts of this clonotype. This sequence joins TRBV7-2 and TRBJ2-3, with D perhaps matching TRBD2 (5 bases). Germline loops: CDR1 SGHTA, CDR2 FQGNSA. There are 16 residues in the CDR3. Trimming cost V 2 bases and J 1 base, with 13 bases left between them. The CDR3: CASSLLVLARTDTQYF. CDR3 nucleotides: TGTGCCAGCAGCTTATTGGTTCTAGCCCGCACAGATACGCAGTATTTT.

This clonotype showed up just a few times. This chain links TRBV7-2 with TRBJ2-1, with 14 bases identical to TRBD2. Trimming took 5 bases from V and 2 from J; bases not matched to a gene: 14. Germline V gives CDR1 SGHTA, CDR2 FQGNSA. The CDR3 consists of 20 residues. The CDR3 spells CASSGAPGLAGERPYNEQFF. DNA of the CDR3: TGTGCCAGCAGCGGAGCCCCGGGACTAGCGGGAGAGCGCCCCTACAATGAGCAGTTCTTC.

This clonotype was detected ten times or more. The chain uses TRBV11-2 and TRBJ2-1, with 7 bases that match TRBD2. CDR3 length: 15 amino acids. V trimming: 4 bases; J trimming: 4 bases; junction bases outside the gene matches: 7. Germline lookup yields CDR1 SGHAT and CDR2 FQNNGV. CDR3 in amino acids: CASSSSAGEYNEQFF. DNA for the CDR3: TGTGCCAGCAGCTCCTCCGCGGGAGAGTACAATGAGCAGTTCTTC.

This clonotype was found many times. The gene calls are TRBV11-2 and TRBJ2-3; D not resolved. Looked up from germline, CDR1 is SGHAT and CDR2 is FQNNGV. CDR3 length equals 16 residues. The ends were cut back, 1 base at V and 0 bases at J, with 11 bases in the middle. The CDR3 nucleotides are TGTGCCAGCAGCTTAGTCGGTAGCCCAAGCACAGATACGCAGTATTTT. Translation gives CASSLVGSPSTDTQYF. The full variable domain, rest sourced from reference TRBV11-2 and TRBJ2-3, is EAGVAQSPRYKIIEKRQSVAFWCNPISGHATLYWYQQILGQGPKLLIQFQNNGVVDDSQLPKDRFSAERLKGVDSTLKIQPAKLEDSAVYLCASSLVGSPSTDTQYFGPGTRLTVL.

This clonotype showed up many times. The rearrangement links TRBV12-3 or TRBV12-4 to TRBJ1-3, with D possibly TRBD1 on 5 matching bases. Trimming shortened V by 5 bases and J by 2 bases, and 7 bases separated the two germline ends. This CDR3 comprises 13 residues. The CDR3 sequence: CASSMGPGNTIYF. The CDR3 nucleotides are TGTGCCAGCAGTATGGGACCTGGAAACACCATATATTTT.

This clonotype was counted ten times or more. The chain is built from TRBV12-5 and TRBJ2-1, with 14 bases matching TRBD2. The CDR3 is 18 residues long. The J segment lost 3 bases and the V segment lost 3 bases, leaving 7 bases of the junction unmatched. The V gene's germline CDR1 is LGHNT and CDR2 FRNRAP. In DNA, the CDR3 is TGTGCTAGTGGTTTCGAAGGACTAGCGGGAGGAATCTACAATGAGCAGTTCTTC. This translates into CASGFEGLAGGIYNEQFF.

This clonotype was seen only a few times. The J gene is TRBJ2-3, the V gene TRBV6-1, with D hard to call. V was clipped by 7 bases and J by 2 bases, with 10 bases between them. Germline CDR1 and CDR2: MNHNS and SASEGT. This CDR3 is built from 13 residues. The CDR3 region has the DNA TGTGCCAGCAAAAACGGAGCCACAGATACGCAGTATTTT. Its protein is CASKNGATDTQYF.

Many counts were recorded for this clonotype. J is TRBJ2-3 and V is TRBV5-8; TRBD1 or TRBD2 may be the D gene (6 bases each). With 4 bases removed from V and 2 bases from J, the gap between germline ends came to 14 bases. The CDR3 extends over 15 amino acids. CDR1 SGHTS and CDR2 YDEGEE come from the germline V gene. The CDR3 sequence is CASSLGGSNTDTQYF. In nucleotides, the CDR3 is TGTGCCAGCAGCCTAGGGGGGTCCAACACAGATACGCAGTATTTT.

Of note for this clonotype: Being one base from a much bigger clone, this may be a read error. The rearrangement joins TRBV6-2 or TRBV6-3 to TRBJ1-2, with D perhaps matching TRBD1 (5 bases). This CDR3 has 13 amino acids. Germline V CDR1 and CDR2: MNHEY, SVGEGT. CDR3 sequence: CASSHGGNCGYTF. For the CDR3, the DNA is TGTGCCAGCAGCCACGGGGGTAACTGTGGCTACACCTTC.

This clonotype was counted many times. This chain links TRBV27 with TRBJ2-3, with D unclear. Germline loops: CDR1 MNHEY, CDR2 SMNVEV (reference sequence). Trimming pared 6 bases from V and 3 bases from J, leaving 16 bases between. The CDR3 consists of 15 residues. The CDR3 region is CASRVLDHGTDTQYF. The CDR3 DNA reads TGTGCCAGCAGGGTACTGGACCACGGGACAGATACGCAGTATTTT.

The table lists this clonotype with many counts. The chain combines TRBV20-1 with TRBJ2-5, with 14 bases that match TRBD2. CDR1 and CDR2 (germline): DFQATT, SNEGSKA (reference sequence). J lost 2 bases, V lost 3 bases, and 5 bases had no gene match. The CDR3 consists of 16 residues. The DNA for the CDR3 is TGCAGTGCTAGCCTAGGGACTAGCGGGAGTCAAGAGACCCAGTACTTC. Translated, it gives CSASLGTSGSQETQYF.

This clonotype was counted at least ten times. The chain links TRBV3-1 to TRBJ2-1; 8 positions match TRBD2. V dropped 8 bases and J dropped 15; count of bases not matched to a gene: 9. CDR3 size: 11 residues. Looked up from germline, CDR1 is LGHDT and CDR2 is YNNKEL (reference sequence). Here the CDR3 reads CASRDGTSLFF. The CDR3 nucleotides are TGTGCCAGCCGAGACGGGACTAGTCTGTTCTTC.